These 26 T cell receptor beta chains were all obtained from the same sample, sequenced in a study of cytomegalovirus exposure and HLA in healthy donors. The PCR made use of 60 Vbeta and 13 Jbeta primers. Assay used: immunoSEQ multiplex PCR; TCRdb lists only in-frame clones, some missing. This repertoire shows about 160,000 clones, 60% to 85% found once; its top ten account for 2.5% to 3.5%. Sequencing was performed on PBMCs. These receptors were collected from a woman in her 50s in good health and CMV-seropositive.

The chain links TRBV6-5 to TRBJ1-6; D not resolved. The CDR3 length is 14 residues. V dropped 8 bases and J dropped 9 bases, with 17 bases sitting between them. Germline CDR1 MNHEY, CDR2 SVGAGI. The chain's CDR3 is CASGWEIGVSPLHF. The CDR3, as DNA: TGTGCCAGCGGTTGGGAGATCGGAGTTTCACCCCTCCACTTT.

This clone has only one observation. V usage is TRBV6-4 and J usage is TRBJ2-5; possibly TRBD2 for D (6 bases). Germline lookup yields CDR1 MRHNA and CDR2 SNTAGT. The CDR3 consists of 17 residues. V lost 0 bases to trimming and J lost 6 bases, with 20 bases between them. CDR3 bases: TGTGCCAGCAGTGACTCCGCACAGGCAGGAGGGATGAAGACCCAGTACTTC. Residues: CASSDSAQAGGMKTQYF.

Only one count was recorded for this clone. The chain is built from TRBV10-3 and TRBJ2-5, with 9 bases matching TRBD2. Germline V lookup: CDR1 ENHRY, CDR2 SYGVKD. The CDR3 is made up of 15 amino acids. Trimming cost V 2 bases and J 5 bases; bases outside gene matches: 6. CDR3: CAISEPLAGFETQYF. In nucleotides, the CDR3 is TGTGCCATCAGTGAGCCCCTAGCGGGGTTTGAGACCCAGTACTTC.

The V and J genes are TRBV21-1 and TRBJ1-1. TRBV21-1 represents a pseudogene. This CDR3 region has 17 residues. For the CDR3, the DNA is TGTGCCAGCAGCAAAGCTGCCCGCGGGAATTGTGGGACTGAAGCTTTCTTT. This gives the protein CASSKAARGNCGTEAFF.

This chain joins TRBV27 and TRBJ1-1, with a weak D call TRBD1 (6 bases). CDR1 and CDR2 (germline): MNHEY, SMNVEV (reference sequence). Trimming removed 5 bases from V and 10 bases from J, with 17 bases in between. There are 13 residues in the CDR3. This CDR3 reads CASSVTGQEGAFF. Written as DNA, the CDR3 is TGTGCCAGCAGTGTAACAGGGCAAGAGGGAGCTTTCTTT.

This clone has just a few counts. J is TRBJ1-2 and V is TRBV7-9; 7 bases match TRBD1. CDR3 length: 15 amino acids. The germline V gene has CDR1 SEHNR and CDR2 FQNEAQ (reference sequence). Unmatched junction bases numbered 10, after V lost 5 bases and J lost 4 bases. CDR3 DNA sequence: TGTGCCAGCAGCACCGACAGGGAACTGGGCTATGGCTACACCTTC. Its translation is CASSTDRELGYGYTF.

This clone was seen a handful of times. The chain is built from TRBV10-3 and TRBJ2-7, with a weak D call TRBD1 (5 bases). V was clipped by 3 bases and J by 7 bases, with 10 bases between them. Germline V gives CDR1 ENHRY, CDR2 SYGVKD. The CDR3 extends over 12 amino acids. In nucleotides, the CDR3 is TGTGCCATCAGTGATTCAGGGTGGGAGCAGTACTTC. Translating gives CAISDSGWEQYF.

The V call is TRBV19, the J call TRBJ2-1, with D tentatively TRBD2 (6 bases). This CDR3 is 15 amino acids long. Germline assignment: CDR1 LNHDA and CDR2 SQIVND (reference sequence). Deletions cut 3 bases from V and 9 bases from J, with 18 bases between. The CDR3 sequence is CASSIIGGFKSEQFF. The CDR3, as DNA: TGTGCCAGTAGTATTATTGGGGGGTTTAAGAGTGAGCAGTTCTTC.

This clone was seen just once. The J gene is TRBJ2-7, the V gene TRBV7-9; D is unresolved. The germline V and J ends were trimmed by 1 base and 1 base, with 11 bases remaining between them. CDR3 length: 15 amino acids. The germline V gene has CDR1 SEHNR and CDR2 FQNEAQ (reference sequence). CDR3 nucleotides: TGTGCCAGCAGCTTAGGTCAGGTCTCTTCCTACGAGCAGTACTTC. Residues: CASSLGQVSSYEQYF.

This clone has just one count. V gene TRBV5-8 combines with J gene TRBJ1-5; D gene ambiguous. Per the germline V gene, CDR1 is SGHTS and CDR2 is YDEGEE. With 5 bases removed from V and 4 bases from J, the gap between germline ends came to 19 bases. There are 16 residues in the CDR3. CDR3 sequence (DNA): TGTGCCAGCAGTGCGGGCCATGGCGCTCCGAATCAGCCCCAGCATTTT. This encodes CASSAGHGAPNQPQHF.

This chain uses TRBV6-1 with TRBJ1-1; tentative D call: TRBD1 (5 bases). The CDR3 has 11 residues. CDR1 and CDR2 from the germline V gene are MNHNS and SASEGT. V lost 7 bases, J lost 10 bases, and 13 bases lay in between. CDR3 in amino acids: CASKEGPGAFF. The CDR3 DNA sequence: TGTGCCAGCAAGGAGGGGCCTGGAGCTTTCTTT.

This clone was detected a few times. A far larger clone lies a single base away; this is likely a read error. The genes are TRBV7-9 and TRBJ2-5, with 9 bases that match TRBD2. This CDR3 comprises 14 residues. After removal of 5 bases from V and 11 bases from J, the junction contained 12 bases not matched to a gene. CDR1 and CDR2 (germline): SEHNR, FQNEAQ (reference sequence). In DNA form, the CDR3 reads TGTGCCAGCAGCCCGACTAGCGGTTTAGTTCAGCAGTACTTC. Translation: CASSPTSGLVQQYF.

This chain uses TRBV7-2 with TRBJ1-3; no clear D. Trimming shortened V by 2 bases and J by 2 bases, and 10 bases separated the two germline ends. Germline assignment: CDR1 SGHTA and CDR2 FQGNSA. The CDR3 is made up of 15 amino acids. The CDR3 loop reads CASSLIPGTGNTIYF. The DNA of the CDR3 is TGTGCCAGCAGCTTAATACCCGGGACTGGAAACACCATATATTTT.

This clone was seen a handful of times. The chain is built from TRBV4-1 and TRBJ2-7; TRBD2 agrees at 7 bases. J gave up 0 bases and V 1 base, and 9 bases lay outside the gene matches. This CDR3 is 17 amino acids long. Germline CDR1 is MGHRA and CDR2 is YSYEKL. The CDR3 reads CASSQGQGGTNSYEQYF. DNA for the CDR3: TGCGCCAGCAGCCAAGGCCAGGGAGGGACCAACTCCTACGAGCAGTACTTC.

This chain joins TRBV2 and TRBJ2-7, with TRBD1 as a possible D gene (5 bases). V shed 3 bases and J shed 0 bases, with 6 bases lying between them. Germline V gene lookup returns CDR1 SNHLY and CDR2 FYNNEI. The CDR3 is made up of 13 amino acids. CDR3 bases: TGTGCCAGCAGTGAGCAGGGCTCCTACGAGCAGTACTTC. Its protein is CASSEQGSYEQYF.

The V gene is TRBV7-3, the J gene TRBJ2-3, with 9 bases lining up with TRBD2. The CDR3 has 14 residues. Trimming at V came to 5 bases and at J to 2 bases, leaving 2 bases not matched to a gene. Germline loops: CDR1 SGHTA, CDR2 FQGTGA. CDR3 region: CASSSGGLTDTQYF. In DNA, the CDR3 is TGTGCCAGCAGCAGCGGGGGGCTCACAGATACGCAGTATTTT.

The CDR3 DNA follows: TGTGCCAGCAGCTTGATCGGGGTCCAAGTACATGGCTACACCTTC. It is translated as CASSLIGVQVHGYTF. The V gene is TRBV5-6, the J gene TRBJ1-2; D gene uncertain. Trimming took 1 base from V and 6 from J, leaving 16 bases between them. The CDR3 consists of 15 residues. Per the germline V gene, CDR1 is SGHDT and CDR2 is YYEEEE.

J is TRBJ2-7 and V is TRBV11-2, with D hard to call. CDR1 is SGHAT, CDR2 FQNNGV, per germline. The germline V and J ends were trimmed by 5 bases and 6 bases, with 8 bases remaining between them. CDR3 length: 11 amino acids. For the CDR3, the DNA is TGTGCCAGCAGCCTCCACTTCGAGCAGTACTTC. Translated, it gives CASSLHFEQYF. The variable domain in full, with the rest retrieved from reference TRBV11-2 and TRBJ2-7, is EAGVAQSPRYKIIEKRQSVAFWCNPISGHATLYWYQQILGQGPKLLIQFQNNGVVDDSQLPKDRFSAERLKGVDSTLKIQPAKLEDSAVYLCASSLHFEQYFGPGTRLTVT.

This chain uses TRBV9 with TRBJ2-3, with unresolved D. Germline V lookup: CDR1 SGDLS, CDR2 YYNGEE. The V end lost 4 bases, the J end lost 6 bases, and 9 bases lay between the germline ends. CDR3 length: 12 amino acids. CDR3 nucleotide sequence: TGTGCCAGCAGCTATACCGGGGATACGCAGTATTTT. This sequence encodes CASSYTGDTQYF.

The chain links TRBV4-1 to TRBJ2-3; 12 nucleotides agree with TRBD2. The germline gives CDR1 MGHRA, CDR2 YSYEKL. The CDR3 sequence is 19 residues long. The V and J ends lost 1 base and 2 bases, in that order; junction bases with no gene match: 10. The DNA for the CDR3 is TGCGCCAGCAGCCAAGTGGGGAGACTAGCGGGGGCCGCCACAGATACGCAGTATTTT. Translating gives CASSQVGRLAGAATDTQYF.

The CDR3 DNA reads as TGTGCCAGCAGTGGTCAGGGCGGTAACTATGGCTACACCTTC. Amino acid sequence: CASSGQGGNYGYTF. The chain has TRBV2 and TRBJ1-2; TRBD1 might be the D (5 bases). V lost 4 bases to trimming and J lost 1 base, with 10 bases between them. The CDR3 runs 14 residues. Germline V gives CDR1 SNHLY, CDR2 FYNNEI.

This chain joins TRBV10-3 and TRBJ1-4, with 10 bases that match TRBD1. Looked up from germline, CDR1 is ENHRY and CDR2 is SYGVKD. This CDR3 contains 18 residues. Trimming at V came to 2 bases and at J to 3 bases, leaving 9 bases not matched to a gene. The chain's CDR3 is CAISENDRGLGANEKLFF. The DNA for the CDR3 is TGTGCCATCAGTGAGAACGACAGGGGGCTCGGGGCTAATGAAAAACTGTTTTTT.

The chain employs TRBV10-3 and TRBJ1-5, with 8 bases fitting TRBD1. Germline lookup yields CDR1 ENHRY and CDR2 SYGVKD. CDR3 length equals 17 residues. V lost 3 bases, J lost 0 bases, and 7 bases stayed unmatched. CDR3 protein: CAISDDRGPSSNQPQHF. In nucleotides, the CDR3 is TGTGCCATCAGTGATGACAGGGGCCCAAGTAGCAATCAGCCCCAGCATTTT.

CDR3 residues: CASSLDGTKNTEAFF. The CDR3 region has the DNA TGTGCCAGCAGCTTGGATGGGACAAAGAACACTGAAGCTTTCTTT. The chain carries TRBV5-4 and TRBJ1-1, with D possibly being TRBD1 (6 bases). Between the trimmed V and J ends, which lost 0 bases and 1 base, there was a span of 10 bases. The V gene's germline CDR1 is SGHNT and CDR2 YYREEE (reference sequence). The CDR3 contains 15 residues.

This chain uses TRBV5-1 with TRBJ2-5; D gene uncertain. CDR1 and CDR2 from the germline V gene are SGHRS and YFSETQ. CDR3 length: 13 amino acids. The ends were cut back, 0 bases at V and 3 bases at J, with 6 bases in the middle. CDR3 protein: CASSLDEEETQYF. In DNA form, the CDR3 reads TGCGCCAGCAGCTTGGATGAGGAAGAGACCCAGTACTTC.

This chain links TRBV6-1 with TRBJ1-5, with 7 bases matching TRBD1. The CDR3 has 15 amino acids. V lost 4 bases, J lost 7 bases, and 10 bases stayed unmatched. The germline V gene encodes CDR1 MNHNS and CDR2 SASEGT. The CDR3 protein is CASSALTGMNQPQHF. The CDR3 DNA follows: TGTGCCAGCAGTGCTCTGACAGGGATGAACCAGCCCCAGCATTTT.